This is a list of T cell receptor beta chains from one sample in a study of cytomegalovirus exposure and HLA in healthy donors. Data came from immunoSEQ multiplex PCR; TCRdb stores just in-frame clones and leaves some out. The table lists fewer than 150,000 clones, roughly 80% of them singletons. The sample taken for sequencing was PBMCs. Receptors were obtained from a woman aged 50 to 60 in good health and CMV-seronegative. Both conserved end residues are part of each CDR3. Fields, in order: V gene, D gene, clone size, CDR3 length, J gene, CDR3 protein, CDR3 DNA. A D gene is named only where the DNA matches it firmly. Only part of the rows carry a size: once, few, many, or a class if the clone is expanded.

TRBV9	NA	NA	16	TRBJ2-2	CASSVANGLNTGELFF	TGTGCCAGCAGCGTAGCTAACGGGTTGAACACCGGGGAGCTGTTTTTT
TRBV5-1	NA	NA	14	TRBJ1-4	CASSLAGINEKLFF	TGCGCCAGCAGCTTGGCCGGGATTAATGAAAAACTGTTTTTT
TRBV7-3	TRBD1	NA	20	TRBJ1-1	CASSLRGQGAFNPMNTEAFF	TGTGCCAGCAGCCTCAGGGGACAGGGGGCTTTTAACCCAATGAACACTGAAGCTTTCTTT
TRBV7-9	NA	NA	15	TRBJ1-6	CASSPPGLGISPLHF	TGTGCCAGCAGCCCCCCGGGACTGGGGATTTCACCCCTCCACTTT
TRBV11-2	TRBD1	NA	17	TRBJ1-1	CASSPTGGGLANTEAFF	TGTGCCAGCAGCCCTACTGGAGGGGGCTTGGCGAACACTGAAGCTTTCTTT
TRBV29-1	NA	few	10	TRBJ2-5	CSVAVETQYF	TGCAGCGTTGCCGTAGAGACCCAGTACTTC
TRBV5-1	NA	NA	12	TRBJ1-1	CASSALATEAFF	TGCGCCAGCAGCGCTCTGGCAACTGAAGCTTTCTTT
TRBV7-3	NA	NA	15	TRBJ2-1	CASSFDRTPYNEQFF	TGTGCCAGCAGCTTCGACAGGACTCCCTACAATGAGCAGTTCTTC
TRBV5-4	NA	NA	14	TRBJ1-2	CASSLGRGAGGYTF	TGTGCCAGCAGCTTGGGCCGGGGGGCGGGTGGCTACACCTTC
TRBV7-8	NA	NA	12	TRBJ2-3	CASSPPGDTQYF	TGTGCCAGCAGCCCCCCAGGGGATACGCAGTATTTT
TRBV7-3	TRBD1	few	17	TRBJ1-1	CASSLRSTGTMNTEAFF	TGTGCCAGCAGCCTCCGGTCGACAGGGACCATGAACACTGAAGCTTTCTTT
TRBV10-3	TRBD1	NA	14	TRBJ2-4	CAISDGDRANIQYF	TGTGCCATCAGTGACGGGGACAGGGCAAACATTCAGTACTTC
TRBV27	TRBD1	NA	19	TRBJ1-6	CASSFRTGGISSYNSPLHF	TGTGCCAGCAGTTTCCGGACAGGGGGGATAAGCTCCTATAATTCACCCCTCCACTTT
TRBV30	TRBD2	NA	16	TRBJ2-5	CAWSGGRLVGGETQYF	TGTGCCTGGAGTGGGGGTCGGTTGGTGGGGGGGGAGACCCAGTACTTC
TRBV18	NA	NA	13	TRBJ1-4	CASSPPGGEKLFF	TGTGCCAGCTCACCGCCGGGAGGTGAAAAACTGTTTTTT
TRBV7-9	TRBD2	NA	13	TRBJ2-1	CASSWRLAGEQFF	TGTGCCAGCAGCTGGCGACTAGCGGGCGAGCAGTTCTTC
TRBV29-1	NA	NA	13	TRBJ2-5	CSASLGGQETQYF	TGCAGCGCCTCCCTAGGGGGACAAGAGACCCAGTACTTC
TRBV18	NA	few	15	TRBJ2-3	CASSYAGTRADTQYF	TGTGCCAGCTCATACGCCGGCACTAGAGCAGATACGCAGTATTTT
TRBV6-6	NA	NA	14	TRBJ2-7	CASSYRGEGYEQYF	TGTGCCAGCAGTTACAGGGGGGAGGGCTACGAGCAGTACTTC
TRBV19	NA	NA	15	TRBJ2-2	CASSLPGDRTGELFF	TGTGCCAGTAGTTTACCGGGGGACCGCACCGGGGAGCTGTTTTTT
TRBV9	TRBD2	once	16	TRBJ2-1	CASSPRLAGLGNEQFF	TGTGCCAGCAGCCCACGACTAGCGGGGCTAGGTAATGAGCAGTTCTTC
TRBV27	TRBD1	NA	14	TRBJ1-2	CASSSTGGNYGYTF	TGTGCCAGCAGCTCGACAGGGGGCAACTATGGCTACACCTTC
TRBV28	TRBD1	NA	14	TRBJ1-6	CASSPGTGFSPLHF	TGTGCCAGCAGCCCTGGGACAGGGTTTTCACCCCTCCACTTT
TRBV6-1	NA	NA	19	TRBJ1-4	CASSEALSWGAATNEKLFF	TGTGCCAGCAGTGAAGCGCTCTCGTGGGGCGCGGCAACTAATGAAAAACTGTTTTTT
TRBV4-1	NA	NA	13	TRBJ1-4	CASSQVTGCRLFF	TGCGCCAGCAGCCAGGTTACAGGGTGCAGACTGTTTTTT
TRBV2	TRBD2	NA	15	TRBJ2-3	CASSVLAGGTDTQYF	TGTGCCAGCAGTGTATTAGCGGGGGGCACAGATACGCAGTATTTT
TRBV5-1	NA	once	16	TRBJ2-5	CASSLAGAGIGETQYF	TGCGCCAGCAGCTTGGCCGGGGCGGGGATAGGGGAGACCCAGTACTTC
TRBV7-2	NA	NA	13	TRBJ1-1	CASSLGGGTEAFF	TGTGCCAGCAGCTTGGGGGGAGGCACTGAAGCTTTCTTT
TRBV4-2	NA	NA	17	TRBJ1-4	CASSRDGTPAPNEKLFF	TGTGCCAGCAGCCGCGACGGGACACCCGCGCCTAATGAAAAACTGTTTTTT
TRBV2	TRBD1	NA	14	TRBJ1-4	CASEPGTGGEKLFF	TGTGCCAGCGAACCCGGGACAGGCGGGGAAAAACTGTTTTTT
TRBV25-1	TRBD1	NA	13	TRBJ1-2	CASSDGTGYGYTF	TGTGCCAGCAGTGATGGGACAGGGTACGGCTACACCTTC
TRBV4-2	NA	NA	13	TRBJ2-7	CASSQGRKGEQYF	TGTGCCAGCAGCCAAGGACGGAAGGGGGAGCAGTACTTC
TRBV7-2	TRBD2	NA	14	TRBJ2-1	CASKRGPAYNEQFF	TGTGCCAGCAAGCGGGGGCCGGCCTACAATGAGCAGTTCTTC
TRBV19	TRBD1	NA	16	TRBJ1-2	CASSISPLTGDYGYTF	TGTGCCAGTAGTATAAGCCCCCTAACAGGGGACTATGGCTACACCTTC
TRBV7-6	TRBD1	NA	14	TRBJ2-7	CASSTGQGAYEQYF	TGTGCCAGCAGCACCGGACAGGGGGCCTACGAGCAGTACTTC
TRBV28	TRBD2	NA	16	TRBJ2-5	CASTIAGGVEQETQYF	TGTGCCAGCACCATCGCTGGGGGGGTAGAGCAAGAGACCCAGTACTTC
TRBV5-8	TRBD1	NA	15	TRBJ2-1	CASARQGGTYNEQFF	TGTGCCAGCGCCAGACAGGGGGGTACCTACAATGAGCAGTTCTTC
TRBV5-4	NA	NA	18	TRBJ1-4	CASSLVAGRPATNEKLFF	TGTGCCAGCAGCTTGGTCGCAGGCCGCCCTGCAACTAATGAAAAACTGTTTTTT
TRBV5-4	TRBD2	NA	15	TRBJ2-2	CASSLTSGNTGELFF	TGTGCCAGCAGCTTAACTAGCGGGAACACCGGGGAGCTGTTTTTT
TRBV6-4	TRBD2	NA	16	TRBJ2-3	CASSDIAGRGTDTQYF	TGTGCCAGCAGTGACATAGCGGGGAGGGGCACAGATACGCAGTATTTT
TRBV12-5	TRBD1	NA	18	TRBJ2-5	CASGLVLGAGGLRETQYF	TGTGCTAGTGGTTTGGTATTGGGGGCAGGGGGTTTAAGGGAGACCCAGTACTTC